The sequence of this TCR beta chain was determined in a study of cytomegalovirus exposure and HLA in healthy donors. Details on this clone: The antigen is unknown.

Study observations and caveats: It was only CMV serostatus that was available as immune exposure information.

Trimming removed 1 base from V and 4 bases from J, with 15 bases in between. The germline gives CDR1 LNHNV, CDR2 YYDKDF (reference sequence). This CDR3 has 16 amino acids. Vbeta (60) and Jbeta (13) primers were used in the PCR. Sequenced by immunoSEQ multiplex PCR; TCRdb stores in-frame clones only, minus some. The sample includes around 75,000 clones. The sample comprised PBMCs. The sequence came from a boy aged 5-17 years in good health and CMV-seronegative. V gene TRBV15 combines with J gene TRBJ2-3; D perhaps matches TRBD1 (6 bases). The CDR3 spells CATSRGAGVGADTQYF. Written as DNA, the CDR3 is TGTGCCACCAGCAGAGGGGCAGGGGTAGGCGCAGATACGCAGTATTTT.